This passage covers 17 T cell receptor beta chains from one sample sequenced in a study of blood T cell repertoires in COVID-19. Profiling relied on immunoSEQ multiplex PCR, and the TCRdb table lists in-frame clones only, not all of them. The sample gives more than 200,000 clones, 70% to 90% of which show up once; approximately 10% is in the top ten. The sample was PBMCs or T cells enriched from blood (not recorded which). The receptor source for this set is a man aged 25-45 years who had recovered from COVID-19.

The chain is built from TRBV7-8 and TRBJ2-1; D is unresolved. The CDR3 sequence is 12 residues long. V gave up 3 bases and J gave up 6 bases, with 6 bases separating them. Germline V lookup: CDR1 SGHVS, CDR2 FQNEAQ. The CDR3 DNA is TGTGCCAGCAGCTTTTCCAGCAATGAGCAGTTCTTC. This encodes CASSFSSNEQFF.

This chain connects TRBV28 to TRBJ2-7, with TRBD2 matching over 10 bases. V gave up 7 bases and J gave up 4 bases; unmatched junction bases: 7. The CDR3 sequence is 14 residues long. The germline gives CDR1 MDHEN, CDR2 SYDVKM. The DNA of the CDR3 is TGTGCCAGCACCCCCGGGACTAGCGCATACGAGCAGTACTTC. Residues: CASTPGTSAYEQYF.

The chain has TRBV2 and TRBJ1-5, with a possible D match to TRBD1 (5 bases). V shed 6 bases and J shed 7 bases, with 13 bases lying between them. CDR3 size: 13 residues. Germline V CDR1 and CDR2: SNHLY, FYNNEI. CDR3 DNA sequence: TGTGCCAGCAGGCCCCCAGGGAAACAGCCCCAGCATTTT. Protein sequence: CASRPPGKQPQHF.

This clone was counted a few times. The rearrangement links TRBV2 to TRBJ2-3; D is unclear. Germline-derived CDR1 and CDR2 are SNHLY and FYNNEI. The CDR3 is 13 amino acids. V was cut by 8 bases and J by 2 bases, with 11 bases left in between. CDR3 in amino acids: CASRKTFTDTQYF. CDR3 nucleotides: TGTGCCAGCCGGAAGACTTTCACAGATACGCAGTATTTT.

The chain employs TRBV12-3 or TRBV12-4 and TRBJ2-1, with D maybe TRBD2 (6 bases). The V gene lost 7 bases and the J gene lost 7 bases, with 14 bases spanning the gap. The CDR3 has 13 amino acids. Here the CDR3 DNA reads TGTGCCAGCACCCTCCGGGACTCAAATGAGCAGTTCTTC. Encoded protein: CASTLRDSNEQFF.

The chain combines TRBV3-1 (or the pseudogene TRBV3-2) with TRBJ2-7, with 10 bases fitting TRBD1. Germline CDR1 and CDR2: LGHDT and YNNKEL (reference sequence). V shed 4 bases and J 2 bases; nucleotides not matched to a gene: 5. The CDR3 extends over 15 amino acids. Here the CDR3 reads CASSRQGAITYEQYF. The CDR3 DNA sequence: TGTGCCAGCAGCCGACAGGGGGCGATAACCTACGAGCAGTACTTC.

This clone has only a few counts. The chain couples TRBV5-8 to TRBJ2-3; D unresolved. The CDR3 runs 13 residues. Trimming pared 3 bases from V and 2 bases from J, leaving 7 bases between. The germline CDR1 and CDR2 sequences are SGHTS and YDEGEE. The CDR3 is CASSSQDTDTQYF. In DNA form, the CDR3 reads TGTGCCAGCAGCTCCCAGGACACAGATACGCAGTATTTT.

The chain combines TRBV20-1 with TRBJ2-1; no definite D call. CDR3 length: 14 amino acids. Germline CDR1 and CDR2: DFQATT and SNEGSKA (reference sequence). V lost 3 bases and J lost 5, with 14 bases in between. For the CDR3, the DNA is TGCAGTGCTAGTCCGCTATTGCGTGACAATGAGCAGTTCTTC. As protein: CSASPLLRDNEQFF.

This chain connects TRBV4-1 to TRBJ2-3; 8 bases align to TRBD2. The CDR3 is 18 residues long. V lost 1 base and J lost 0; bases outside the gene matches: 9. The V gene's germline CDR1 is MGHRA and CDR2 YSYEKL. The CDR3 DNA sequence: TGCGCCAGCAGCCAAGTTCCCAGCGGGAGACCTAGCACAGATACGCAGTATTTT. It is translated as CASSQVPSGRPSTDTQYF.

The J gene is TRBJ1-5, the V gene TRBV19, with unresolved D. V was pared by 0 bases and J by 6 bases, with 18 bases between. This CDR3 comprises 17 residues. Germline V lookup: CDR1 LNHDA, CDR2 SQIVND (reference sequence). The CDR3 region is CASSIDLPVGLAQPQHF. In DNA form, the CDR3 reads TGTGCCAGTAGTATAGATCTACCAGTGGGCCTGGCTCAGCCCCAGCATTTT.

The chain joins TRBV18 to TRBJ1-3; 7 nucleotides match TRBD1. Germline loops: CDR1 KGHSH, CDR2 LQKENI. J was trimmed by 0 bases and V by 0 bases; bases with no gene match: 5. The CDR3 has 17 residues. DNA for the CDR3: TGTGCCAGCTCACCACCCGGGACAGCCTACTCTGGAAACACCATATATTTT. Translating it yields CASSPPGTAYSGNTIYF.

The genes are TRBV21-1 and TRBJ2-7; the D call TRBD2 from the table was never checked on the DNA. TRBV21-1 is listed as a pseudogene. The CDR3 totals 21 residues. The CDR3, as DNA: TGTGCCAGCACTTTATTCCGGGGCCGAGGGTGGCGGGAGGCGTCTTCCTACGAGCAGTACTTC. Residues: CASTLFRGRGWREASSYEQYF.

V is TRBV12-2 and J is TRBJ2-5; no check of the table's D call, TRBD2, against the DNA was made. TRBV12-2 is noted as a pseudogene. The CDR3 loop spans 16 amino acids. DNA of the CDR3: TGTGCAAGTCGAGTACCCCCGGGAGATGGAAGGGAGACCCAGTACTTC. Its translation is CASRVPPGDGRETQYF.

The chain links TRBV5-1 to TRBJ2-7, with 9 bases aligning to TRBD1. The V gene end was trimmed by 5 bases and the J gene end by 3 bases; junction bases not matched to a gene: 9. Germline CDR1 is SGHRS and CDR2 is YFSETQ. The CDR3 sequence is 15 residues long. The CDR3 DNA reads as TGCGCCAGCAGGGACCGGGACAGGGTTGTCTACGAGCAGTACTTC. Encoded protein: CASRDRDRVVYEQYF.

J is TRBJ2-7 and V is TRBV5-6, with 9 bases fitting TRBD1. The CDR3 is 14 residues long. Germline V gene lookup returns CDR1 SGHDT and CDR2 YYEEEE. Trimming at V came to 7 bases and at J to 7 bases, leaving 12 bases not matched to a gene. The CDR3 bases are TGTGCCAGCTCCTCTTGGGGGACAGGGTGGGAGCAGTACTTC. Protein sequence: CASSSWGTGWEQYF.

The chain couples TRBV9 to TRBJ2-7; 7 bases agree with TRBD1. With V trimmed by 3 bases and J by 5 bases, 8 bases remained unmatched. CDR3 length: 14 residues. Per germline, CDR1 SGDLS and CDR2 YYNGEE. CDR3 DNA sequence: TGTGCCAGCAGCGCAACGACAGGGCCCCACGAGCAGTACTTC. Translating it yields CASSATTGPHEQYF.

The chain recombines TRBV11-2 with TRBJ1-3; tentatively, D is TRBD1 (6 bases). V dropped 5 bases and J dropped 0 bases, with 11 bases sitting between them. The CDR3 sequence is 15 residues long. Per germline, CDR1 SGHAT and CDR2 FQNNGV. The CDR3 DNA is TGTGCCAGCAGCCGGGACATGAGCTCTGGAAACACCATATATTTT. This sequence encodes CASSRDMSSGNTIYF.